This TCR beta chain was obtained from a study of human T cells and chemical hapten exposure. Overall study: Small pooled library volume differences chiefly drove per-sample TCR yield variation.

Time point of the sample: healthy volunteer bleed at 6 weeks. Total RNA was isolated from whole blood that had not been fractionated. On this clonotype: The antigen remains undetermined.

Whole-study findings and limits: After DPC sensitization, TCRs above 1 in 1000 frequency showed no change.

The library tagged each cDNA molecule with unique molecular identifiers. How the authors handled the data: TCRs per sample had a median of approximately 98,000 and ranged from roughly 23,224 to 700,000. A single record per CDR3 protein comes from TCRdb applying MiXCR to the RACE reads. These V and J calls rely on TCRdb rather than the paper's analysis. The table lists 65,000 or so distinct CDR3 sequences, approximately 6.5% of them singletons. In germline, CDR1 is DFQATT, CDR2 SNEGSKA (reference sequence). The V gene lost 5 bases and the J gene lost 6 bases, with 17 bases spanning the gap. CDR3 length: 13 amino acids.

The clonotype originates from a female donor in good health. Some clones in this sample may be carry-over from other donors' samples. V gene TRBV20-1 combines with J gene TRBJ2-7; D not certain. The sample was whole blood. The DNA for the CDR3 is TGCAGTGCTTTCCAGACCAGAGGTACCGAGCAGTACTTC. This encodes CSAFQTRGTEQYF.